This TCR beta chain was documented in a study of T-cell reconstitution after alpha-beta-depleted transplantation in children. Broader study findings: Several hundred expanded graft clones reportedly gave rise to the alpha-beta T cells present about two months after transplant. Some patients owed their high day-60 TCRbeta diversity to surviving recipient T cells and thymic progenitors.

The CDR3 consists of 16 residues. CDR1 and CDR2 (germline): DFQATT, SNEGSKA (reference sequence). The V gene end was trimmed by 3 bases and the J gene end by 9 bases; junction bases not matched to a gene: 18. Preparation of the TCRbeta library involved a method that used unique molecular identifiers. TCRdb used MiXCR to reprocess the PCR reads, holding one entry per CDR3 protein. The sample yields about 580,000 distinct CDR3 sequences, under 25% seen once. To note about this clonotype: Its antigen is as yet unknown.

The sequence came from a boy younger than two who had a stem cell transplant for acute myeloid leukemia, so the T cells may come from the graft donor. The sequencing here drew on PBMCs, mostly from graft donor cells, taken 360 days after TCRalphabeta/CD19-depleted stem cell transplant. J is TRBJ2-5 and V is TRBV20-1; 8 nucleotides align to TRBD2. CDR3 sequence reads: CSASRERGRSHEPQYF. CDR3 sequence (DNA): TGCAGTGCTAGCCGCGAGCGGGGGCGATCCCATGAGCCCCAGTACTTC.